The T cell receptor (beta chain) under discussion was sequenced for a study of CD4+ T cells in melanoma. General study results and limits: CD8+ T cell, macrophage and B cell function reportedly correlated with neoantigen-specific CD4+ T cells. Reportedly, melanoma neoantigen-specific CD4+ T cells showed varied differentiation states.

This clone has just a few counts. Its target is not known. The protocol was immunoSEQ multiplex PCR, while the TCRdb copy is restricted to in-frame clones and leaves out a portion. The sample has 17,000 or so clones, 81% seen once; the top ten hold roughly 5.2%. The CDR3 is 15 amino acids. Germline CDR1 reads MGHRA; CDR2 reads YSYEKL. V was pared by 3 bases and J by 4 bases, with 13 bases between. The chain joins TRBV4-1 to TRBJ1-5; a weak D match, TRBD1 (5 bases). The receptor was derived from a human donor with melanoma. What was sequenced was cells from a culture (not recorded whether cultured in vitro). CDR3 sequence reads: CASSQTGPSNQPQHF. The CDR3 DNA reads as TGCGCCAGCAGCCAGACGGGACCTAGTAATCAGCCCCAGCATTTT.